This entry lists 24 T cell receptor beta chains sequenced from one sample in a study of tumor-infiltrating lymphocytes in primary liver carcinoma. The input was 500 ng total RNA; TCR beta cDNA was made from it with a constant-region primer. Amplification in three nested multiplex PCR rounds with slightly modified ARM-PCR gave rise to TCR beta libraries. Rounds one and two of PCR, each of roughly 10 cycles, were primed with TRBV1-TRBV30 forward primers and a C-beta reverse primer. TCRdb independently ran MiXCR on the multiplex PCR reads; one entry per CDR3 protein. The sample lists 20,000 to 25,000 distinct CDR3 sequences, 75% to 80% occurring once. RNA and DNA were co-extracted from roughly 20-30 mg of unsorted bulk tissue. Input material: liver tumor tissue from sampling region 1. Subset here: tumor region T1, superior pole. The source is a woman aged 30 to 39 with primary liver carcinoma and hepatitis B virus infection.

This clonotype was seen ten or more times. The rearrangement joins TRBV6-5 to TRBJ2-6; no reliable D call. The CDR3 covers 16 residues. Deletions cut 1 base from V and 0 bases from J, with 7 bases between. The germline CDR1 and CDR2 sequences are MNHEY and SVGAGI. CDR3 residues: CASSYLGSSGANVLTF. The CDR3 DNA reads TGTGCCAGCAGTTACTTAGGCAGCTCTGGGGCCAACGTCCTGACTTTC.

This chain connects TRBV11-2 to TRBJ2-3; 11 positions agree with TRBD2. The trim removed 2 bases at V and 6 bases at J, leaving 4 bases unmatched. There are 15 residues in the CDR3. Germline V gives CDR1 SGHAT, CDR2 FQNNGV. Here the CDR3 DNA reads TGTGCCAGCAGCTTAAAGACTAGCGGGATGGATACGCAGTATTTT. The encoded protein is CASSLKTSGMDTQYF.

This clonotype appeared once. The germline gene is not matched at one end of the junction; a read error may be the cause. The chain employs TRBV11-2 and TRBJ2-3; 9 nucleotides align to TRBD2. The CDR3 totals 15 residues. Germline V gives CDR1 SGHAT, CDR2 FQNNGV. CDR3 sequence: CASNSEASGTDTQYF. CDR3 DNA sequence: TGTGCCAGCAACTCAGAGGCTAGCGGGACGGATACACAGTATTTT.

The chain combines TRBV11-1 with TRBJ1-1; 8 positions match TRBD1. Germline CDR1 SGHAT, CDR2 FQDESV (reference sequence). This CDR3 is 14 amino acids long. CDR3 in amino acids: CASSFETGGTEAFF. The CDR3 nucleotides are TGTGCTAGTAGCTTTGAAACAGGGGGCACTGAAGCTTTCTTT. The full variable domain, rest sourced from reference TRBV11-1 and TRBJ1-1, is EAEVAQSPRYKITEKSQAVAFWCDPISGHATLYWYRQILGQGPELLVQFQDESVVDDSQLPKDRFSAERLKGVDSTLKIQPAELGDSAMYLCASSFETGGTEAFFGQGTRLTVV.

Comments on this clonotype: The junction departs from the called germline gene at one end, perhaps through a read error. This chain joins TRBV30 and TRBJ1-1; no reliable D call. Germline loops: CDR1 GTSNPN, CDR2 SVGIG (reference sequence). CDR3 length equals 12 residues. CDR3 sequence reads: CAWSEVLTVALF. In DNA form, the CDR3 reads TGTGCCTGGAGTGAAGTGCTCACTGTAGCTCTCTTT.

This clonotype showed up just once. V is TRBV28 and J is TRBJ2-3; 9 bases match TRBD2. Germline lookup yields CDR1 MDHEN and CDR2 SYDVKM. V shed 4 bases and J 2 bases; nucleotides not matched to a gene: 13. The CDR3 has 18 residues. As DNA, the CDR3 is TGTGCCAGCAGTTCTCCTCTAATGGCTAGCGGGAACACAGATACGCAGTATTTT. It yields the protein CASSSPLMASGNTDTQYF.

About this clonotype itself: One end of the junction is discordant with germline, which a read error may explain. The chain links TRBV28 to TRBJ2-2; perhaps TRBD2 as D (6 bases). CDR1 and CDR2 (germline): MDHEN, SYDVKM. This CDR3 contains 13 residues. The CDR3 DNA is TGTGGCAGCAGTTTTAACGGGAGCGGGGAGCTGTTTTTT. Protein product: CGSSFNGSGELFF.

A note on this clonotype: An end of the junction does not agree with germline; a read error may underlie this. The chain recombines TRBV7-9 with TRBJ2-3; a weak D match, TRBD2 (5 bases). The length of the CDR3 is 16 residues. Looked up from germline, CDR1 is SEHNR and CDR2 is FQNEAQ (reference sequence). The DNA for the CDR3 is TGTGCCAACAGCCCTGGCAGTGCCCCTAGCACAGATACACAGTATTTT. Its protein product is CANSPGSAPSTDTQYF.

As concerns this clonotype: This likely comes from a read error, as the CDR3 has no conserved phenylalanine or tryptophan at its end. The DNA is left out, because the CDR3 cannot be placed on it with certainty; the CDR3 is given as TCRdb lists it. This chain uses TRBV6-5 with TRBJ2-5; TRBD1 was called by the table and not checked on the DNA. The CDR3 has 13 amino acids, counting both end residues. Germline CDR1 reads MNHEY; CDR2 reads SVGAGI. The CDR3 reads CASSADRGLTRYL.

Concerning this clonotype itself: The CDR3 does not end in the conserved phenylalanine or tryptophan, so this is likely a read error. The J gene is TRBJ2-1, the V gene TRBV25-1; D is uncertain. The germline V gene encodes CDR1 MGHDK and CDR2 SYGVNS. The V end lost 6 bases, the J end lost 9 bases, and 6 bases lay between the germline ends. The CDR3 has 10 residues. DNA for the CDR3: TGTGCCAGCAGACATTTTGAGCAGTTCTTA. Translating it yields CASRHFEQFL.

As to this clonotype: This CDR3 is missing its conserved last phenylalanine or tryptophan, likely due to a read error. The genes are TRBV6-5 and TRBJ2-2; TRBD2 matches at 11 bases. This CDR3 is 15 amino acids long. Trimming took 6 bases from V and 9 from J; bases not matched to a gene: 9. Germline V gene lookup returns CDR1 MNHEY and CDR2 SVGAGI. The CDR3 here is CASSLLAGDTRELFS. The CDR3 DNA reads as TGTGCCAGCAGCCTACTAGCGGGAGATACCCGGGAGCTGTTTTCT.

Turning to this clonotype: No conserved phenylalanine or tryptophan ends this CDR3, so it is likely a read error. The chain uses TRBV5-6 and TRBJ1-5, with D possibly matching TRBD1 (6 bases). CDR1 is SGHDT and CDR2 is YYEEEE in the germline V gene. This CDR3 is built from 14 residues. This CDR3 is CASSTGGSNQAQHS. The CDR3 nucleotides are TGTGCCAGCAGCACGGGGGGCAGCAATCAGGCCCAGCATTCT.

Details on this clonotype: Relative to the germline gene, one junction end is altered; a read error may explain this. The CDR3 protein is CASSLREAIYCYIF. The DNA of the CDR3 is TGTGCCAGCAGCTTAAGGGAAGCTATCTATTGCTACATCTTC. The chain carries TRBV11-2 and TRBJ1-2, with D unclear. The germline V gene encodes CDR1 SGHAT and CDR2 FQNNGV. The CDR3 extends over 14 amino acids.

This clonotype was seen only a few times. The chain has TRBV9 and TRBJ2-7; TRBD2 matches at 8 bases. Per the germline V gene, CDR1 is SGDLS and CDR2 is YYNGEE. The CDR3 loop spans 16 amino acids. V gave up 0 bases and J gave up 3 bases; unmatched junction bases: 8. Here the CDR3 reads CASSVGSTSVYYEQYF. The CDR3 coding sequence is TGTGCCAGCAGCGTAGGATCGACTAGCGTTTACTACGAGCAGTACTTC.

As regards this clonotype: Given the absence of the conserved phenylalanine or tryptophan at the CDR3 end, a read error is likely. The CDR3 region has the DNA TGTACCAGCAATTCAACGGGACACGGCTTCTTGGATGAGCAGTTCTCC. This translates into CTSNSTGHGFLDEQFS. J is TRBJ2-1 and V is TRBV11-3; a possible D gene is TRBD1 (6 bases). Germline CDR1 is SGHNT and CDR2 is YENEEA. This CDR3 comprises 16 residues.

This clonotype is deemed large. The V gene is TRBV6-1, the J gene TRBJ1-3; D remains unclear. CDR3 length equals 14 residues. Germline CDR1 is MNHNS and CDR2 is SASEGT. V lost 4 bases, J lost 0 bases, and 7 bases lay in between. The CDR3 here is CASSGAVSGNTIYF. CDR3 in DNA: TGTGCCAGCAGTGGGGCTGTCTCTGGAAACACCATATATTTT.

This clonotype was found many times. The junction and the germline gene differ at one end; a read error may be behind it. This chain connects TRBV6-5 to TRBJ2-2; no reliable D call. The germline V gene encodes CDR1 MNHEY and CDR2 SVGAGI. CDR3 length: 15 residues. CDR3 in DNA: TGTGCCTGCAGTTACGCAGTGGACGGCACCGGGGAGCTGTTTTTT. As protein: CACSYAVDGTGELFF.

CDR3: CAWSRGYRETQYF. The CDR3 bases are TGTGCCTGGAGTAGGGGGTATAGGGAGACCCAGTACTTC. The chain carries TRBV30 and TRBJ2-5; tentatively, D is TRBD1 (6 bases). CDR1 is GTSNPN and CDR2 is SVGIG in the germline V gene (reference sequence). Trimming removed 2 bases at V and 5 bases at J, with 12 bases between. There are 13 residues in the CDR3. Full variable domain (remainder filled in from reference TRBV30 and TRBJ2-5): SQTIHQWPATLVQPVGSPLSLECTVEGTSNPNLYWYRQAAGRGLQLLFYSVGIGQISSEVPQNLSASRPQDRQFILSSKKLLLSDSGFYLCAWSRGYRETQYFGPGTRLLVL.

This chain uses TRBV28 with TRBJ1-2; D gene ambiguous. Trimming took off 8 bases at V and 0 bases at J, with 31 bases between the two ends. The CDR3 totals 20 residues. CDR1 MDHEN and CDR2 SYDVKM come from the germline V gene. The CDR3 nucleotides are TGTGCCAGCTCCATGGGCAGACTAGTTCCCCGTCAGTACACTAACTATGGCTACACCTTC. Translated, it gives CASSMGRLVPRQYTNYGYTF.

Comment on this clonotype: Because the CDR3 is missing its conserved closing phenylalanine or tryptophan, this is likely a read error. The limits of the CDR3 on the DNA are not certain, so only TCRdb's listed CDR3 is given. CDR3 sequence: CASSRRQASYNEQFL. The V and J genes are TRBV11-1 and TRBJ2-1; no check of the table's D call, TRBD1, against the DNA was made. The germline CDR1 and CDR2 sequences are SGHAT and FQDESV (reference sequence). The CDR3 spans 15 residues, counting both ends.

This clonotype was seen once. V gene TRBV6-6 combines with J gene TRBJ2-3; tentatively, D is TRBD1 (7 bases). CDR3 size: 17 residues. Trimming took off 4 bases at V and 15 bases at J, with 32 bases between the two ends. In germline, CDR1 is MNHNY, CDR2 SVGAGI (reference sequence). DNA of the CDR3: TGTGCCAGCAGTTCCATCTTAGACCGGGGAGGCCAGACAGGGCAATATTTT. It translates to CASSSILDRGGQTGQYF.

About this clonotype: A junction boundary mismatches the germline segment, possibly from a read error. The chain uses TRBV11-2 and TRBJ2-1; TRBD2 matches 11 bases. The CDR3 contains 17 residues. In germline, CDR1 is SGHAT, CDR2 FQNNGV. This CDR3 is CASSLASGRFPGNEQFF. DNA of the CDR3: TGCGCCAGCAGCCTTGCTAGCGGGAGGTTCCCAGGCAATGAGCAGTTCTTC.

As to this clonotype: A read error may produce the germline difference seen at one junction end. The V call is TRBV19, the J call TRBJ1-5; D gene unclear. CDR1 and CDR2 from the germline V gene are LNHDA and SQIVND (reference sequence). This CDR3 has 17 residues. The DNA of the CDR3 is TGTGCCAGTAGTATAGGCAGGATCGCGCCCAGCAATCAGTCCCAGCATTTT. Its protein is CASSIGRIAPSNQSQHF.

This clonotype is labeled medium-sized. The genes are TRBV24-1 and TRBJ2-1; D is unresolved. In germline, CDR1 is KGHDR, CDR2 SFDVKD. The CDR3 loop spans 13 amino acids. Trimming pared 4 bases from V and 6 bases from J, leaving 9 bases between. The CDR3 sequence is CATSDVNGNEQFF. The CDR3 nucleotides read TGTGCCACCAGTGACGTTAATGGCAATGAGCAGTTCTTC.